Below, 8 T cell receptor beta chains from the same sample are listed, as sequenced in a study of OX40 agonist ivuxolimab in advanced cancers. Sequencing was performed with immunoSEQ multiplex PCR; in TCRdb, only in-frame clones are kept and a portion is missing. The table includes just under 65,000 clones, around 86% detected once. The specimen was CD4+ or CD8+ T cells sorted from blood, collected in a trial of the OX40 agonist ivuxolimab. These receptors were collected from an adult with an advanced solid tumor such as melanoma, head and neck, liver or kidney cancer.

This clone has only one observation. J is TRBJ1-1 and V is TRBV2, with 8 bases aligning to TRBD1. The CDR3 is 14 residues long. The J segment lost 6 bases and the V segment lost 6 bases, leaving 9 bases of the junction unmatched. Per germline, CDR1 SNHLY and CDR2 FYNNEI. DNA of the CDR3: TGTGCCAGCAGCACTTCAGGGGGCTTAGCTGAAGCTTTCTTT. This translates into CASSTSGGLAEAFF.

The V gene is TRBV19, the J gene TRBJ2-2, with D possibly being TRBD1 (6 bases). Between the trimmed V and J ends, which lost 6 bases and 9 bases, there was a span of 20 bases. Germline V gene lookup returns CDR1 LNHDA and CDR2 SQIVND (reference sequence). The CDR3 runs to 15 residues. The chain's CDR3 is CASSHRDAFTRELFF. As DNA, the CDR3 is TGTGCCAGTAGCCACAGGGATGCCTTCACTCGGGAGCTGTTTTTT.

The chain is built from TRBV5-5 and TRBJ2-7, with 8 bases that match TRBD2. Germline V gene lookup returns CDR1 SGHKS and CDR2 YYEKEE (reference sequence). With V trimmed by 2 bases and J by 4 bases, 8 bases remained unmatched. This CDR3 is built from 15 residues. The CDR3 loop is CASSFAGGASYEQYF. CDR3 in DNA: TGTGCCAGCAGCTTTGCGGGGGGCGCATCGTACGAGCAGTACTTC.

This sequence joins TRBV10-3 and TRBJ1-1; TRBD1 might be the D (6 bases). The germline CDR1 and CDR2 sequences are ENHRY and SYGVKD. The CDR3 is made up of 13 amino acids. V was clipped by 2 bases and J by 7 bases, with 11 bases between them. Written as DNA, the CDR3 is TGTGCCATCAGTGAGAGGGGGGCGAGTGAAGCTTTCTTT. This codes for CAISERGASEAFF.

The chain uses TRBV27 and TRBJ2-5; a weak D match, TRBD2 (5 bases). CDR1 is MNHEY, CDR2 SMNVEV, per germline (reference sequence). V was trimmed by 3 bases and J by 0 bases, leaving 8 bases between them. This CDR3 has 14 residues. DNA of the CDR3: TGTGCCAGCAGTTTGTTCGGGAACCAAGAGACCCAGTACTTC. Translating it yields CASSLFGNQETQYF.

V is TRBV19 and J is TRBJ1-2; no reliable D call. This CDR3 has 13 amino acids. V was shortened by 2 bases and J by 2 bases, with 6 bases between the two germline ends. Germline CDR1 is LNHDA and CDR2 is SQIVND (reference sequence). The DNA of the CDR3 is TGTGCCAGTAGTATATTGGGGAACTATGGCTACACCTTC. Residues: CASSILGNYGYTF.

The chain links TRBV19 to TRBJ2-3, with 14 bases matching TRBD2. Germline V CDR1 and CDR2: LNHDA, SQIVND (reference sequence). CDR3 length: 16 amino acids. V was clipped by 9 bases and J by 0 bases; unmatched bases: 5. The CDR3 region has the DNA TGTGCCAGCAGGACTAGCGGGAGGCCTAGCACAGATACGCAGTATTTT. Protein product: CASRTSGRPSTDTQYF.

The genes are TRBV5-4 and TRBJ1-4; D is perhaps TRBD1 (6 bases). The CDR3 sequence is 15 residues long. Trimming removed 3 bases at V and 6 bases at J, with 15 bases between. Germline CDR1 is SGHNT and CDR2 is YYREEE (reference sequence). CDR3 in amino acids: CASSSGGRDDEKLFF. In nucleotides, the CDR3 is TGTGCCAGCAGCTCGGGGGGCAGGGATGATGAAAAACTGTTTTTT.